This T cell receptor (beta chain) originates from a study of T cell repertoires in cytomegalovirus infection. Study as a whole: HLA-B-restricted CMV epitopes that are well studied were used alongside recently identified HLA-C-restricted ones. Carrying CMV and the relevant HLA type showed in public TCR beta signatures.

TCRdb reanalysed the reads using MiXCR and keeps one entry per CDR3 protein. Among hundreds of thousands of distinct CDR3 sequences listed, roughly a third were seen once. Study results and caveats: It was HLA-C-restricted CMV-specific TCR beta clonotypes that dominated the response ex vivo. Summed frequency of public TCR beta families distinguished CMV carriers with the relevant HLA.

A word on this clonotype: Its antigen is undetermined.

CDR1 and CDR2 (germline): MNHEY, SMNVEV (reference sequence). Between the trimmed V and J ends, which lost 3 bases and 5 bases, there was a span of 9 bases. The length of the CDR3 is 13 residues. The sequences come from cultured PBMCs, collected from culture after CMV antigen stimulation. The TCR was taken from a human donor in good health (CMV status not recorded). Some clones in this sample may be carry-over from other donors' samples. The rearrangement joins TRBV27 to TRBJ2-3, with D possibly being TRBD1 or TRBD2 (5 bases each). The CDR3 coding sequence is TGTGCCAGCAGTTTCAGGGAGAAAGATACGCAGTATTTT. It translates to CASSFREKDTQYF.